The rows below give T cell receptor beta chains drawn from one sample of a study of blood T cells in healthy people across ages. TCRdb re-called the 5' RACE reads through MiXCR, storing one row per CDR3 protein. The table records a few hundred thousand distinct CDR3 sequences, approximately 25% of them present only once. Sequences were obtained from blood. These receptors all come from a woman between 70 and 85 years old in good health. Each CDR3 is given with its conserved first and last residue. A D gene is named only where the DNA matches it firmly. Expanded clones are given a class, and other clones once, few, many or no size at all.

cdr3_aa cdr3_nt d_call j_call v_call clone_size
CASSLLRANEKLFF TGCGCCAGCAGCTTGCTTCGGGCCAATGAAAAACTGTTTTTT - TRBJ1-4 TRBV5-1 -
CATSDWAGSSYTF TGTGCCACCAGTGATTGGGCAGGGTCGAGCTACACCTTC - TRBJ1-2 TRBV24-1 -
CASSEGLAGGFGAQYF TGTGCCAGCAGCGAGGGACTAGCGGGCGGTTTCGGGGCCCAGTACTTC TRBD2 TRBJ2-5 TRBV9 few
CAWSVVYTEAFF TGTGCCTGGAGTGTAGTATACACTGAAGCTTTCTTT - TRBJ1-1 TRBV30 -
CASSSTGLAGGQETQYF TGTGCCAGCAGCTCTACTGGACTAGCGGGGGGTCAAGAGACCCAGTACTTC TRBD2 TRBJ2-5 TRBV9 -
CASSQAEGSREQYF TGCGCCAGCAGCCAAGCGGAGGGGTCGAGGGAGCAGTACTTC - TRBJ2-7 TRBV4-3 few
CASSSSQGIEAFF TGTGCCAGCAGCTCTTCGCAGGGAATTGAGGCTTTCTTT - TRBJ1-1 TRBV5-5 few
CASSAIQGMNTEAFF TGTGCCAGCAGCGCGATCCAGGGTATGAACACTGAAGCTTTCTTT - TRBJ1-1 TRBV9 few
CSALTGYDTEAFF TGCAGTGCTCTTACGGGGTATGACACTGAAGCTTTCTTT - TRBJ1-1 TRBV20-1 -
CSARDEANTQYF TGCAGTGCTAGGGACGAGGCGAATACGCAGTATTTT - TRBJ2-3 TRBV20-1 -
CASSSSGAGDETQYF TGCGCCAGCAGCTCGAGTGGGGCAGGGGATGAGACCCAGTACTTC - TRBJ2-5 TRBV5-1 -
CATSRDLSGGGEKLFF TGTGCCACCAGCAGAGATCTATCAGGGGGCGGTGAAAAACTGTTTTTT TRBD1 TRBJ1-4 TRBV15 few
CSARGRGLAHNEQFF TGCAGTGCTAGAGGGAGGGGACTAGCCCACAATGAGCAGTTCTTC TRBD2 TRBJ2-1 TRBV20-1 -
CSAHTTGTGEQYF TGCAGCGCCCATACGACAGGGACGGGCGAGCAGTACTTC TRBD1 TRBJ2-7 TRBV29-1 many
CASGGLQGTGELFF TGTGCCAGCGGAGGCCTACAGGGAACCGGGGAGCTGTTTTTT - TRBJ2-2 TRBV6-1 few
CSAGYGTSTDTQYF TGCAGTGCTGGTTACGGCACTAGCACAGATACGCAGTATTTT - TRBJ2-3 TRBV20-1 few
CASSPPRGSTGEETQYF TGTGCCAGCTCACCCCCCCGAGGGTCGACAGGGGAAGAGACCCAGTACTTC TRBD1 TRBJ2-5 TRBV18 once
CSADGVAGGQETQYF TGCAGTGCTGATGGGGTAGCGGGGGGGCAGGAGACCCAGTACTTC TRBD2 TRBJ2-5 TRBV20-1 -
CASSLYAAGNNEQFF TGTGCCAGCAGCTTATACGCCGCGGGGAACAATGAGCAGTTCTTC - TRBJ2-1 TRBV7-9 once
CASSSSRFRGYTF TGTGCCAGCAGTTCCAGTAGATTCCGGGGCTACACCTTC - TRBJ1-2 TRBV6-5 -
CATSISGANVLTF TGTGCCACCAGCATCTCTGGGGCCAACGTCCTGACTTTC - TRBJ2-6 TRBV24-1 few
CASSLEGALGGELFF TGTGCCAGCAGTTTAGAGGGGGCACTCGGCGGGGAGCTGTTTTTT TRBD1 TRBJ2-2 TRBV27 -
CASSRAGDQNYGYTF TGTGCCAGCAGCCGCGCAGGGGATCAGAACTATGGCTACACCTTC - TRBJ1-2 TRBV14 -
CASGLGDSRYEQYF TGTGCTAGTGGTTTGGGGGACAGTCGCTACGAGCAGTACTTC TRBD1 TRBJ2-7 TRBV12-5 few
CASSLDLIVRGYTF TGCGCCAGCAGCTTGGACCTAATAGTGAGGGGCTACACCTTC - TRBJ1-2 TRBV5-1 few
CAIKGQGRYEQYF TGTGCCATCAAAGGACAGGGCCGATACGAGCAGTACTTC TRBD1 TRBJ2-7 TRBV10-3 -
CASNFQGAHGYTF TGTGCCAGCAACTTCCAGGGGGCGCATGGCTACACCTTC TRBD1 TRBJ1-2 TRBV6-2/TRBV6-3 few
CASRAGGTGYEQYF TGTGCCAGCAGAGCGGGGGGGACGGGGTACGAGCAGTACTTC TRBD2 TRBJ2-7 TRBV28 -
CASRVKGYEQYF TGTGCCAGCAGAGTCAAAGGCTACGAGCAGTACTTC - TRBJ2-7 TRBV28 few